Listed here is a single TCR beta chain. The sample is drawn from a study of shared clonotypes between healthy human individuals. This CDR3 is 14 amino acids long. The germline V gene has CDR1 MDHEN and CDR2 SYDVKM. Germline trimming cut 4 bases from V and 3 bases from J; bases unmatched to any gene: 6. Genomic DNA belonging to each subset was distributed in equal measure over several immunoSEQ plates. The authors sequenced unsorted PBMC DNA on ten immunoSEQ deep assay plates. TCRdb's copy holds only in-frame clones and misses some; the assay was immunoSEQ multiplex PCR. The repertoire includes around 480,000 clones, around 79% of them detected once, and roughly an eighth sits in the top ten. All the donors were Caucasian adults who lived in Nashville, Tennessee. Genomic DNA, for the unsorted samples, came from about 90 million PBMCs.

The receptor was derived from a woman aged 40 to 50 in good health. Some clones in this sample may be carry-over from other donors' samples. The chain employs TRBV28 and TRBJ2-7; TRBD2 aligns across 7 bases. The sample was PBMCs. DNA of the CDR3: TGTGCCAGCAGTTATCTAGCGGAGAGCTACGAGCAGTACTTC. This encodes CASSYLAESYEQYF.